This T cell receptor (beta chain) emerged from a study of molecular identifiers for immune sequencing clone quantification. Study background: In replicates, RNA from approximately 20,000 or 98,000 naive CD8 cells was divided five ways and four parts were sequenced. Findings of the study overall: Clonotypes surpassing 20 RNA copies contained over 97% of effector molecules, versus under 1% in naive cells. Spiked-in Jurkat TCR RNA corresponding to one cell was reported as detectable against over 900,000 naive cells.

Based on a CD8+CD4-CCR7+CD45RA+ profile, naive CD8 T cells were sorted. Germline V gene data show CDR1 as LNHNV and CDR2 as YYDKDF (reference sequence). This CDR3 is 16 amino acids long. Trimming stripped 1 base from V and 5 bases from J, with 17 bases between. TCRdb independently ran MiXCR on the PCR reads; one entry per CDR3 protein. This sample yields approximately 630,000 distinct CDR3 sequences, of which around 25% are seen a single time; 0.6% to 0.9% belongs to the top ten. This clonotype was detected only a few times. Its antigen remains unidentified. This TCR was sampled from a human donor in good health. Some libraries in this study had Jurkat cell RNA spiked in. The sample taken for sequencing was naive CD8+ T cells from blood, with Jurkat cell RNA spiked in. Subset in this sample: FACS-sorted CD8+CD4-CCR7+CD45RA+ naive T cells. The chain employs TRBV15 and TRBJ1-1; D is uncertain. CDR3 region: CATSRVLFRVGTEAFF. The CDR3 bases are TGTGCCACCAGCAGAGTTCTATTTCGGGTCGGAACTGAAGCTTTCTTT.